Following are 13 T cell receptor beta chains from one sample sequenced in a study of post-analysis software for immune sequencing data. Study results and caveats: Patients had higher frequencies than controls of roughly 5 TRBV segments, including TRBV5-6, TRBV5-1 and TRBV20-1.

No antigen has been identified for these receptors. Unique molecular identifiers featured in each of the TCR beta cDNA libraries. TCRdb re-called the PCR reads with MiXCR, one entry per CDR3 protein. The top ten clones hold around 3.2% of a sample with some 190,000 distinct CDR3 sequences, around 29% of them seen once. Sequencing was performed on blood. Every receptor here comes from a girl between 2 and 17 years old with multiple sclerosis.

This clonotype appeared many times. The rearrangement uses TRBV7-2 and TRBJ2-1; D might be TRBD2 (5 bases). The CDR3 totals 16 residues. V gave up 1 base and J gave up 3 bases, with 13 bases separating them. Looked up from germline, CDR1 is SGHTA and CDR2 is FQGNSA. As DNA, the CDR3 is TGTGCCAGCAGCTTAGGGGCTAGCCTGGGCTACAATGAGCAGTTCTTC. It specifies CASSLGASLGYNEQFF.

This clonotype came up many times. The rearrangement links TRBV20-1 to TRBJ1-6, with D tentatively TRBD1 (5 bases). Trimming stripped 5 bases from V and 0 bases from J, with 23 bases between. This CDR3 is built from 19 residues. Germline CDR1 is DFQATT and CDR2 is SNEGSKA (reference sequence). CDR3 DNA: TGCAGTGCTTCCCGACTTATAACAGGCCCGAGCTCCTATAATTCACCCCTCCACTTT. Its translation: CSASRLITGPSSYNSPLHF.

This clonotype was seen repeatedly, ten times or more. V and J are TRBV28 and TRBJ2-1; 10 bases line up with TRBD2. Looked up from germline, CDR1 is MDHEN and CDR2 is SYDVKM. After removal of 6 bases from V and 5 bases from J, the junction contained 7 bases not matched to a gene. This CDR3 region has 15 residues. The CDR3 loop reads CASRVSGRKNNEQFF. The CDR3 DNA reads TGTGCCAGCAGGGTTAGCGGGAGGAAGAACAATGAGCAGTTCTTC.

Notes on this clonotype: This clone may be a read error of a much larger clone one base away. The chain uses TRBV6-6 and TRBJ2-7; D not resolved. This CDR3 has 14 amino acids. Trimming took 0 bases from V and 7 from J, leaving 13 bases between them. From germline, CDR1 is MNHNY and CDR2 SVGAGI (reference sequence). The CDR3 DNA reads as TGTGCCAGCAGTTACTCGAAAGCCGCACCTGAGCAGTACTTC. Translation gives CASSYSKAAPEQYF.

The J gene is TRBJ2-7, the V gene TRBV20-1; D is unresolved. There are 14 residues in the CDR3. Germline CDR1 is DFQATT and CDR2 is SNEGSKA (reference sequence). V gave up 0 bases and J gave up 3 bases, with 12 bases separating them. The CDR3 spells CSARDPAPSYEQYF. CDR3 bases: TGCAGTGCTAGAGACCCGGCGCCGAGCTACGAGCAGTACTTC.

Many counts were recorded for this clonotype. The CDR3 protein is CASSLIVGWEQFF. The CDR3 DNA is TGCGCCAGCAGCTTGATTGTGGGGTGGGAGCAGTTCTTC. The chain combines TRBV5-1 with TRBJ2-1; D unresolved. Germline V gives CDR1 SGHRS, CDR2 YFSETQ. Between the trimmed V and J ends, which lost 1 base and 10 bases, there was a span of 12 bases. The CDR3 is 13 residues long.

This clonotype was detected ten times or more. The chain uses TRBV29-1 and TRBJ2-1, with a tentative D call TRBD2 (7 bases). CDR1 SQVTM and CDR2 ANQGSEA come from the germline V gene. V lost 4 bases to trimming and J lost 8 bases, with 15 bases between them. This CDR3 spans 13 amino acids. For the CDR3, the DNA is TGCAGCGTTGGGGGGGGGGCCCCTGATGAGCAGTTCTTC. Translation gives CSVGGGAPDEQFF.

As regards this clonotype: This may be a read error, as it is one base from a much larger clone. The chain uses TRBV20-1 and TRBJ2-5; 11 bases match TRBD2. With 4 bases clipped from V and 11 bases from J, the junction kept 15 bases outside the gene matches. Germline V gives CDR1 DFQATT, CDR2 SNEGSKA (reference sequence). The CDR3 loop spans 15 amino acids. The CDR3 spells CSAKRRGLADNEQYF. CDR3 sequence (DNA): TGCAGTGCTAAACGCCGGGGACTAGCGGACAATGAGCAGTACTTC.

The chain carries TRBV20-1 and TRBJ2-5, with 12 bases lining up with TRBD2. After removal of 5 bases from V and 4 bases from J, the junction contained 5 bases not matched to a gene. CDR1 and CDR2 from the germline V gene are DFQATT and SNEGSKA (reference sequence). The CDR3 consists of 14 residues. The CDR3 coding sequence is TGCAGTGCTTCCCCGGGACTAGCGGGAGAGACCCAGTACTTC. Amino acids: CSASPGLAGETQYF.

This clonotype has only a few counts. The V gene is TRBV29-1, the J gene TRBJ1-1; possibly TRBD1 for D (5 bases). The CDR3 has 13 residues. V gave up 7 bases and J gave up 11 bases, with 23 bases separating them. Germline CDR1 reads SQVTM; CDR2 reads ANQGSEA. Here the CDR3 DNA reads TGCAGCGCCAAAAACTTACAGGTCCGGGCGGCTTTCTTT. Amino acid sequence: CSAKNLQVRAAFF.

Of note for this clonotype: Being one base from a much bigger clone, this may be a read error. This chain uses TRBV20-1 with TRBJ2-1, with 14 bases identical to TRBD2. Germline assignment: CDR1 DFQATT and CDR2 SNEGSKA (reference sequence). The CDR3 sequence is 14 residues long. V lost 6 bases, J lost 10 bases, and 8 bases stayed unmatched. The CDR3 sequence is CSAGRLAGGYEQFF. CDR3 DNA: TGCAGTGCCGGTCGACTAGCGGGAGGGTACGAGCAGTTCTTC.

This clonotype was seen at least ten times. The chain joins TRBV7-2 to TRBJ2-1; 7 nucleotides agree with TRBD2. The CDR3 length is 16 residues. J was trimmed by 0 bases and V by 4 bases; bases with no gene match: 6. CDR1 is SGHTA and CDR2 is FQGNSA in the germline V gene. The CDR3 DNA follows: TGTGCCAGCAGCTCCTCACTAGCGAGCTCCTACAATGAGCAGTTCTTC. Encoded protein: CASSSSLASSYNEQFF.

This clonotype was seen a few times. V and J are TRBV27 and TRBJ2-7; 16 bases are shared with TRBD2. Germline lookup yields CDR1 MNHEY and CDR2 SMNVEV (reference sequence). The CDR3 runs 18 residues. After removal of 5 bases from V and 0 bases from J, the junction contained 7 bases not matched to a gene. CDR3 nucleotide sequence: TGTGCCAGCAGTGCATGGGGACTAGCGGGGGGGCGCTCCTACGAGCAGTACTTC. It is translated as CASSAWGLAGGRSYEQYF.